These T cell receptor beta chains were read from a single sample in a study of blood T cell repertoires in COVID-19. The table came from immunoSEQ multiplex PCR; TCRdb's copy has only in-frame clones and leaves some out. In the table there are about 94,000 clones, roughly 80% of which are singletons. Material for sequencing was peripheral blood. These TCRs come from a man in his 60s with acute or convalescent COVID-19. CDR3s include the opening cysteine and the closing phenylalanine or tryptophan. The D gene is left open where the match is weak. Clone size is shown for a subset of rows, as once, few, many or a class of expanded clone.

size	V	J	D	CDR3	DNA
NA	TRBV6-6	TRBJ2-6	TRBD1	CASSLFRGPGANVLTF	TGTGCCAGCAGTCTATTCAGGGGGCCTGGGGCCAACGTCCTGACTTTC
once	TRBV7-2	TRBJ1-4	TRBD1	CASSSQGGGNEKLFF	TGTGCCAGCAGCTCCCAGGGGGGTGGTAATGAAAAACTGTTTTTT
NA	TRBV6-5	TRBJ1-3	NA	CASSYTRGNTIYF	TGTGCCAGCAGTTACACGCGAGGAAACACCATATATTTT
NA	TRBV6-2/TRBV6-3	TRBJ2-5	TRBD2	CASSLLAGGETQYF	TGTGCCAGCAGTTTACTAGCGGGGGGGGAGACCCAGTACTTC
NA	TRBV4-1	TRBJ1-2	NA	CASSQDLGGNYGYTF	TGCGCCAGCAGCCAAGATTTAGGGGGTAACTATGGCTACACCTTC
NA	TRBV25-1	TRBJ1-4	TRBD1	CASSERTGGGEKLFF	TGTGCCAGCAGTGAGAGGACAGGGGGTGGGGAAAAACTGTTTTTT
NA	TRBV6-5	TRBJ1-4	NA	CASRTGGSNEKLFF	TGTGCCAGCAGGACGGGGGGGTCGAATGAAAAACTGTTTTTT
once	TRBV24-1	TRBJ1-3	NA	CATSDGPLQQGPSGNTIYF	TGTGCCACCAGTGATGGCCCACTCCAACAGGGACCCTCTGGAAACACCATATATTTT
NA	TRBV19	TRBJ2-1	TRBD1	CASSDRVRDEQFF	TGTGCCAGTTCGGACAGGGTTAGGGATGAGCAGTTCTTC
NA	TRBV7-2	TRBJ2-5	NA	CASSEALGGRETQYF	TGTGCCAGCAGCGAAGCTCTGGGAGGTCGAGAGACCCAGTACTTC
NA	TRBV16	TRBJ1-5	TRBD1	CASSPSGGQEGYSNQPQHF	TGTGCCAGCAGCCCCTCGGGGGGACAGGAGGGATATAGCAATCAGCCCCAGCATTTT
once	TRBV29-1	TRBJ1-2	NA	CSVEDRVGRYGYTF	TGCAGCGTTGAAGACAGGGTCGGACGGTATGGCTACACCTTC
NA	TRBV11-2	TRBJ2-5	TRBD2	CASSIRLAQQETQYF	TGTGCCAGCAGCATAAGACTAGCTCAACAAGAGACCCAGTACTTC
NA	TRBV6-5	TRBJ2-7	NA	CASSYLTSSYEQYF	TGTGCCAGCAGTTACCTGACAAGCTCCTACGAGCAGTACTTC
NA	TRBV2	TRBJ2-3	NA	CASSDDRGTQYF	TGTGCCAGCAGTGATGATAGGGGTACGCAGTATTTT
few	TRBV7-8	TRBJ1-3	TRBD1	CASSDGDSSGNTIYF	TGTGCCAGCAGCGACGGGGACAGCTCTGGAAACACCATATATTTT
NA	TRBV9	TRBJ1-2	TRBD1	CASGLTDRASNYGYTF	TGTGCCAGCGGCCTAACCGACAGGGCTTCAAACTATGGCTACACCTTC
NA	TRBV7-6	TRBJ2-5	TRBD2	CASSLVRRLAGGRETQYF	TGTGCCAGCAGCTTAGTACGGAGGCTAGCGGGGGGGCGAGAGACCCAGTACTTC
NA	TRBV6-2/TRBV6-3	TRBJ1-4	TRBD1	CASSDGTGGNEKLFF	TGTGCCAGCAGTGACGGGACAGGGGGTAATGAAAAACTGTTTTTT
NA	TRBV3-1/TRBV3-2	TRBJ1-1	NA	CASSRQTGWTEAFF	TGTGCCAGCAGCCGTCAGACGGGGTGGACTGAAGCTTTCTTT
NA	TRBV28	TRBJ1-5	TRBD1	CASRETGGGQPQHF	TGTGCCAGCAGAGAGACAGGGGGCGGTCAGCCCCAGCATTTT
NA	TRBV11-2	TRBJ2-3	TRBD2	CASSSSGGFTDTQYF	TGTGCCAGCAGCTCTAGCGGGGGGTTCACAGATACGCAGTATTTT
few	TRBV2	TRBJ1-1	NA	CAITGSEAFF	TGTGCCATCACAGGGTCTGAAGCTTTCTTT
NA	TRBV11-3	TRBJ2-2	NA	CASSFGDIGANTGELFF	TGTGCCAGCAGCTTTGGGGATATCGGGGCGAACACCGGGGAGCTGTTTTTT
NA	TRBV28	TRBJ1-5	TRBD1	CASKPGQNQPQHF	TGTGCCAGCAAACCGGGACAGAATCAGCCCCAGCATTTT
once	TRBV3-1/TRBV3-2	TRBJ1-2	NA	CASSQDYAGGYTF	TGTGCCAGCAGCCAAGATTACGCGGGTGGCTACACCTTC
once	TRBV19	TRBJ1-1	TRBD1	CASSPSTGYTEAFF	TGTGCCAGTAGTCCGTCGACAGGGTACACTGAAGCTTTCTTT
NA	TRBV11-2	TRBJ1-1	TRBD1	CASSSARGQGAEAFF	TGTGCCAGCAGCTCCGCCCGCGGACAGGGGGCTGAAGCTTTCTTT
NA	TRBV5-1	TRBJ1-2	NA	CASSPRAGANYGYTF	TGCGCCAGCAGCCCCAGGGCGGGAGCTAACTATGGCTACACCTTC
NA	TRBV10-3	TRBJ1-6	NA	CAISKTVSSYNSPLHF	TGTGCCATCAGTAAGACAGTCAGCTCCTATAATTCACCCCTCCACTTT
NA	TRBV9	TRBJ1-4	NA	CASSVSTNEKLFF	TGTGCCAGCAGCGTCTCAACTAATGAAAAACTGTTTTTT
NA	TRBV6-1	TRBJ1-1	TRBD1	CASSEMTGAEAFF	TGTGCCAGCAGTGAAATGACAGGGGCTGAAGCTTTCTTT
NA	TRBV29-1	TRBJ2-2	NA	CSATRTVTGELFF	TGCAGCGCTACCCGGACTGTTACCGGGGAGCTGTTTTTT
few	TRBV7-3	TRBJ2-7	TRBD1	CASSYDRAEEQYF	TGTGCCAGCAGCTACGACAGGGCGGAAGAGCAGTACTTC
NA	TRBV2	TRBJ2-7	TRBD1	CASSEVGQVSYEQYF	TGTGCCAGCAGTGAAGTGGGACAGGTTAGCTACGAGCAGTACTTC
NA	TRBV6-5	TRBJ1-5	NA	CASSSAASYNQPQHF	TGTGCCAGCAGTTCAGCGGCGAGTTACAATCAGCCCCAGCATTTT
NA	TRBV27	TRBJ2-7	NA	CASSLGQSYEQYF	TGTGCCAGCAGTTTGGGCCAGTCCTACGAGCAGTACTTC
once	TRBV6-5	TRBJ1-3	NA	CASTEPQVGNTIYF	TGTGCCAGCACCGAACCCCAGGTTGGAAACACCATATATTTT
once	TRBV2	TRBJ1-2	NA	CASSERDANYGYTF	TGTGCCAGCAGTGAGAGGGATGCTAACTATGGCTACACCTTC
NA	TRBV18	TRBJ1-1	NA	CASSPGTQANTEAFF	TGTGCCAGCTCACCCGGTACACAGGCGAACACTGAAGCTTTCTTT
NA	TRBV5-5	TRBJ2-3	TRBD1	CASSSETGTDTQYF	TGTGCCAGCAGCTCCGAGACAGGGACAGATACGCAGTATTTT
NA	TRBV5-1	TRBJ2-3	TRBD2	CASSPKGLAGHPDTQYF	TGCGCCAGCAGCCCCAAGGGACTAGCGGGACATCCAGATACGCAGTATTTT
NA	TRBV12-3/TRBV12-4	TRBJ1-4	TRBD1	CASRTGRGEKLFF	TGTGCCAGCAGGACAGGGCGAGGCGAAAAACTGTTTTTT
once	TRBV18	TRBJ1-1	NA	CASSPLRRGGTEAFF	TGTGCCAGCTCACCACTCCGGCGGGGGGGAACTGAAGCTTTCTTT
NA	TRBV7-2	TRBJ1-6	NA	CASSLVSGLNNSPLHF	TGTGCCAGCAGCTTAGTATCAGGGCTGAATAATTCACCCCTCCACTTT
NA	TRBV24-1	TRBJ2-7	TRBD1	CATSSDRASYEQYF	TGTGCCACCAGCTCGGACAGGGCCTCCTACGAGCAGTACTTC
NA	TRBV5-1	TRBJ2-7	NA	CASSLMEKYEQYF	TGCGCCAGCAGCTTAATGGAGAAATACGAGCAGTACTTC
NA	TRBV3-1/TRBV3-2	TRBJ1-2	NA	CASSQDGAFRGYTF	TGTGCCAGCAGCCAAGATGGGGCTTTCAGAGGCTACACCTTC
NA	TRBV24-1	TRBJ2-1	TRBD1	CATSEMGQSSYNEQFF	TGTGCCACCAGTGAGATGGGACAGTCGTCCTACAATGAGCAGTTCTTC
NA	TRBV7-3	TRBJ2-7	TRBD2	CASSSQRGGREQYF	TGTGCCAGCAGCTCGCAGCGGGGGGGCCGCGAGCAGTACTTC
NA	TRBV13	TRBJ2-7	NA	CASSLVLLGQTYEQYF	TGTGCCAGCAGCTTAGTATTGTTAGGACAGACCTACGAGCAGTACTTC
few	TRBV12-3/TRBV12-4	TRBJ1-1	TRBD1	CASSLDRVEAFF	TGTGCCAGCAGTCTTGACAGGGTCGAAGCTTTCTTT
few	TRBV6-1	TRBJ1-1	NA	CASSERGRLEAFF	TGTGCCAGCAGTGAACGGGGGAGGTTGGAAGCTTTCTTT
NA	TRBV6-5	TRBJ1-2	NA	CASSPRGLGGYTF	TGTGCCAGCAGCCCCAGGGGATTGGGAGGCTACACCTTC
NA	TRBV27	TRBJ1-5	NA	CASSLVKIKGYYSNQPQHF	TGTGCCAGCAGTTTAGTGAAAATAAAGGGGTATTATAGCAATCAGCCCCAGCATTTT